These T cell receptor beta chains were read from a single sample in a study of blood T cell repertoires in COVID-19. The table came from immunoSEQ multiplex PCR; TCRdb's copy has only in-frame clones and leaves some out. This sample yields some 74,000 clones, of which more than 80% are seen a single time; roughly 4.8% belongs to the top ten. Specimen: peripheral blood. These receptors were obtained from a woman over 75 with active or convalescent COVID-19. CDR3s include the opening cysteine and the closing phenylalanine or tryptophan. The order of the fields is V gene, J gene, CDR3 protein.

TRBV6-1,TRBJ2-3,CASSERGGLAADTQYF
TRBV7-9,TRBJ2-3,CASSSFSGRSDTQYF
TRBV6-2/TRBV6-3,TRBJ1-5,CASSPVRGSSNQPQHF
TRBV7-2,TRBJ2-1,CASSPTVGPGGNEQFF
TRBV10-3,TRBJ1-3,CAIAGGNTIYF
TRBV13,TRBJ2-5,CASSNSGRGEETQYF
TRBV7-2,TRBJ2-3,CASSLRPSGRNTDTQYF
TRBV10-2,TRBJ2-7,CASRGQGGTYEQYF
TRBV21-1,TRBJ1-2,CASSIQKGRTGEHGYTF
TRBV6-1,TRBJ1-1,CASSESDRYTEAFF
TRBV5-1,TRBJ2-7,CASSWGLGSGEQYF
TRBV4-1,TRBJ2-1,CASSQDQREGWDEQFF
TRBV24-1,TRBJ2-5,CATSVLPGAGTSGILWETQYF
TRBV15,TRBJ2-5,CATSRDLREMFRTQYF
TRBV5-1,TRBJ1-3,CASSNDGVGNTIYF
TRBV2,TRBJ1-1,CASSQTPNTEAFF
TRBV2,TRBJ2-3,CASPGTGSTDTQYF
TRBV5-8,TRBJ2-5,CASSPGYLGEETQYF
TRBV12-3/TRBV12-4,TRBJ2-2,CASSRNSGELFF
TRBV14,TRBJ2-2,CASSQDRSGGELFF
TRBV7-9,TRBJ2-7,CASSSTTGKWGSYEQYF
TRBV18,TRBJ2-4,CASSPQTVGQGLNIQYF
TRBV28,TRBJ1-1,CASSPGGVSTEAFF
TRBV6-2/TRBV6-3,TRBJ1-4,CASSRRNSATNEKLFF
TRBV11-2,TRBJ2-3,CASSFQGLAASTDTQYF
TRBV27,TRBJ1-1,CASSLLTRGTEAFF
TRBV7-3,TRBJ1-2,CASSSQPGLVDGYTF
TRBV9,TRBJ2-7,CASSAPRIYEQYF
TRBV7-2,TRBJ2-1,CASSLDRAGYNEQFF
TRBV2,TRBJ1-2,CASSSAREGRGYTF
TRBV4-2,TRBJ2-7,CASSPVGETVYEQYF
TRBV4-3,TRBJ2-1,CASSLGTGEIIGQFF
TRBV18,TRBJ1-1,CASSPLPQGAYTEAFF
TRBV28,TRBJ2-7,CASSPDRGRYEQYF
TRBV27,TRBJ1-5,CASSLQQGSSNQPQHF
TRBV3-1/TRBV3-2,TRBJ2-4,CASSPQGALAKNIQYF
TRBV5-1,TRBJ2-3,CASSLASGTTDTQYF
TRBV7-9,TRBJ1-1,CASSFTSNTEAFF
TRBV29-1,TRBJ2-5,CSVRRQLQETQYF
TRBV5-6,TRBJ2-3,CASSSSSGVAGFVDTQYF
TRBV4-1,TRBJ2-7,CASSPSGASGRVEQYF
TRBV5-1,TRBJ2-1,CASSLDGRDNEQFF
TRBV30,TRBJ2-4,CAWSVLGTNSILAKNIQYF
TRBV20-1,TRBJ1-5,CSASPNNQPQHF
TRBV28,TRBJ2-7,CASSPRQARPYEQYF
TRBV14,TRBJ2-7,CASSLPWAHEQYF
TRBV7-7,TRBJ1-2,CASSSARTGRSGYGYTF
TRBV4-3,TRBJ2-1,CASSQDGTRNEQFF
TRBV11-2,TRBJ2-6,CASSIQGALSSGANVLTF